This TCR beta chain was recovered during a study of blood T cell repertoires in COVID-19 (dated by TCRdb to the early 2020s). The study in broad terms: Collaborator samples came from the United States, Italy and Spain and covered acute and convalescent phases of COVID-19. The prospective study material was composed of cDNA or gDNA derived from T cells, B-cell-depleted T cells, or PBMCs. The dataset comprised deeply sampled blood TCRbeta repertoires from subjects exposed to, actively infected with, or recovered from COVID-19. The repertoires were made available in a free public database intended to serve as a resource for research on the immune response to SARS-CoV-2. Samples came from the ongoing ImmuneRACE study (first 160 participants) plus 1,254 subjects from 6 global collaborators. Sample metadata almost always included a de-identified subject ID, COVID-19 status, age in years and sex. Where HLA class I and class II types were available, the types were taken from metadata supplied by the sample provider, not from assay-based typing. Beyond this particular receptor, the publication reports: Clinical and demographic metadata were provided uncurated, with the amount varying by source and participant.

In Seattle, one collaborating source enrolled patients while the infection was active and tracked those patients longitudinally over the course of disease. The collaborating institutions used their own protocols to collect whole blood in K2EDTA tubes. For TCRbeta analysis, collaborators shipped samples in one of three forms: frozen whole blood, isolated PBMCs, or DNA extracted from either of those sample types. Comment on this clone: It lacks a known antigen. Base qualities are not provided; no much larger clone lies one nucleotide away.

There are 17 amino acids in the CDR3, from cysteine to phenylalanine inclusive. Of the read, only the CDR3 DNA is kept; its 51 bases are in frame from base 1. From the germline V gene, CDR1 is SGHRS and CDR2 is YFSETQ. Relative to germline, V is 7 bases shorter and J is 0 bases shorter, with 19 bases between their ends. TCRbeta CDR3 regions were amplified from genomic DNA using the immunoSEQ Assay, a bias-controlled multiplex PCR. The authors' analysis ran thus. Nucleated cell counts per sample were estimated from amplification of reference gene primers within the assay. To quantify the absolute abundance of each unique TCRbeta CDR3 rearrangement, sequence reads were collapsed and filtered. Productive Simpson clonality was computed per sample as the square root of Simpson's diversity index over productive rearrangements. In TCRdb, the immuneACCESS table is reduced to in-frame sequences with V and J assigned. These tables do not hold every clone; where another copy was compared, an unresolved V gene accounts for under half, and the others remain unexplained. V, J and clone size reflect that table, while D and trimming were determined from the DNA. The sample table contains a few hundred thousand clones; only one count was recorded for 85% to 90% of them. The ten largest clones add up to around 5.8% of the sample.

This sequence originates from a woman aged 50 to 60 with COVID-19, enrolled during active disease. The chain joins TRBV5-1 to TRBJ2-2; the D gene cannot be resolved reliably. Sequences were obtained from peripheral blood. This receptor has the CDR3 CASALEFGHTNTGELFF. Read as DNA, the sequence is TGCGCCAGCGCCTTAGAATTTGGGCACACGAACACCGGGGAGCTGTTTTTT. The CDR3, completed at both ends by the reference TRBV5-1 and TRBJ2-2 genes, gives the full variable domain KAGVTQTPRYLIKTRGQQVTLSCSPISGHRSVSWYQQTPGQGLQFLFEYFSETQRNKGNFPGRFSGRQFSNSRSEMNVSTLELGDSALYLCASALEFGHTNTGELFFGEGSRLTVL.